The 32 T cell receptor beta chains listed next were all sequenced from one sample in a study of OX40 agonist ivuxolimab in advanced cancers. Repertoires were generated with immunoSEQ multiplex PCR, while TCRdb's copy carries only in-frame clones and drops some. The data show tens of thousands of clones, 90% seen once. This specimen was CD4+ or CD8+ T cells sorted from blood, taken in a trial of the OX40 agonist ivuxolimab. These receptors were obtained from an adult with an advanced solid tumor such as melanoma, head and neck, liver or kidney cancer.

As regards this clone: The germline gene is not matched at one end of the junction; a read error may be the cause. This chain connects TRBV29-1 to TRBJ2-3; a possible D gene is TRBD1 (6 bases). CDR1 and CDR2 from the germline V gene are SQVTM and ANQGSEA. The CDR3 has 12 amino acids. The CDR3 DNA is TGCAGCGTTGAAGACCCGGCAGGGGTCCCCTCTTTT. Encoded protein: CSVEDPAGVPSF.

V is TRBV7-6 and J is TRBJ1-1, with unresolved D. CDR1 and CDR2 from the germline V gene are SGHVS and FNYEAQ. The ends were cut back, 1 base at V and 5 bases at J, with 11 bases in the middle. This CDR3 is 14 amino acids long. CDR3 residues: CASSLDSGVTEAFF. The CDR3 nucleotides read TGTGCCAGCAGCTTAGATAGTGGAGTTACTGAAGCTTTCTTT.

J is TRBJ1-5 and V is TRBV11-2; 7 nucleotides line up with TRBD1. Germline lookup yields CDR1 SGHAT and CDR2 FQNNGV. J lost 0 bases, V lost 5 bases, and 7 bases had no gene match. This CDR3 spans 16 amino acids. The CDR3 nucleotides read TGTGCCAGCAGCGCAGACAGGGTTGGTAGCAATCAGCCCCAGCATTTT. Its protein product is CASSADRVGSNQPQHF.

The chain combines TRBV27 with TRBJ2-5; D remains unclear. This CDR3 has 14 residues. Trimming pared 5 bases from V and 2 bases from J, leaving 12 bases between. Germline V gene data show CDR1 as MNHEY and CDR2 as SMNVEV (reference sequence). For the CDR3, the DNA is TGTGCCAGCAGTCCTAGGTGGGGACAAGAGACCCAGTACTTC. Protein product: CASSPRWGQETQYF.

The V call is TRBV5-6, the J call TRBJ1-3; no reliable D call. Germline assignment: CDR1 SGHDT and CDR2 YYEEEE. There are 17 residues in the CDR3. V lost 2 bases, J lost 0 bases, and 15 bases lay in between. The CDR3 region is CASSLTSEVHSGNTIYF. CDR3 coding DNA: TGTGCCAGCAGCTTAACGTCTGAGGTCCACTCTGGAAACACCATATATTTT.

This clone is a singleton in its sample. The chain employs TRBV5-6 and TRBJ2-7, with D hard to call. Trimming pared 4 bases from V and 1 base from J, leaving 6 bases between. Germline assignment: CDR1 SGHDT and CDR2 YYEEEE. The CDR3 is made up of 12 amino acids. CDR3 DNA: TGTGCCAGCAGCCAGCTTTCCTACGAGCAGTACTTC. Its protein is CASSQLSYEQYF.

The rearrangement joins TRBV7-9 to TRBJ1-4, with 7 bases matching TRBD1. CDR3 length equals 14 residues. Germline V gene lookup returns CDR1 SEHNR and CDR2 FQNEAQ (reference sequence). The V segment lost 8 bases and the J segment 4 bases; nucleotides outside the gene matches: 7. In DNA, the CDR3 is TGTGCCAGCGGGAGGACAGGAGATAATGAAAAACTGTTTTTT. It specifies CASGRTGDNEKLFF.

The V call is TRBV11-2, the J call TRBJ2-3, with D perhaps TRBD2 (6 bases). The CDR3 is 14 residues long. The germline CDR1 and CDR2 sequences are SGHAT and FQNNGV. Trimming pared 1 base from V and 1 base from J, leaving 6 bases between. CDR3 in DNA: TGTGCCAGCAGCTTAGCTAGCGGCACAGATACGCAGTATTTT. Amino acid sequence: CASSLASGTDTQYF.

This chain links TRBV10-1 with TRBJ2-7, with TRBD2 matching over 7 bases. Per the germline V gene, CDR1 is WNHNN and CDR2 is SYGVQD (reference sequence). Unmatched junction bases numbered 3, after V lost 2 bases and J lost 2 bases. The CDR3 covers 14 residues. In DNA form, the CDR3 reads TGCGCCAGCAGTGAGGAGAGCGGGACCTACGAGCAGTACTTC. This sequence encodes CASSEESGTYEQYF.

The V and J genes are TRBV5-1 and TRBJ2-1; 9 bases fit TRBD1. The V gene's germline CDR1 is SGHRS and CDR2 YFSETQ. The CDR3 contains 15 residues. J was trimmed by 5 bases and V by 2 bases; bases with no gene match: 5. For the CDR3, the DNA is TGCGCCAGCAGCTTCGGACAGGGGTTAGACAATGAGCAGTTCTTC. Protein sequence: CASSFGQGLDNEQFF.

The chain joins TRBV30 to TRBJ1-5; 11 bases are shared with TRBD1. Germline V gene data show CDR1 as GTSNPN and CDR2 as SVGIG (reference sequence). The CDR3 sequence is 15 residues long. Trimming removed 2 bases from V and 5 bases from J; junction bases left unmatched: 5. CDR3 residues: CAWSPGTGGDQPQHF. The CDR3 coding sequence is TGTGCCTGGAGTCCTGGGACAGGGGGGGATCAGCCCCAGCATTTT.

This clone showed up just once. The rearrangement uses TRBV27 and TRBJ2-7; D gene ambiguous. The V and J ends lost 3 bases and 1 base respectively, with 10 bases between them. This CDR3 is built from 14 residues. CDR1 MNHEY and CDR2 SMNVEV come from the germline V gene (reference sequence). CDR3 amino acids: CASSLTLVSYEQYF. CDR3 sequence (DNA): TGTGCCAGCAGTTTGACACTGGTATCCTACGAGCAGTACTTC.

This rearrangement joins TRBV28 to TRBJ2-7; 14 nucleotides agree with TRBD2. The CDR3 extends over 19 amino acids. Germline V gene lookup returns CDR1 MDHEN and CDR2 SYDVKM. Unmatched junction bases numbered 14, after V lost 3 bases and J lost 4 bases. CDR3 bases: TGTGCCAGCAGTTTTTGGGGGACTAGCGGGAGACTCTCAGGGTACGAGCAGTACTTC. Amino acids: CASSFWGTSGRLSGYEQYF.

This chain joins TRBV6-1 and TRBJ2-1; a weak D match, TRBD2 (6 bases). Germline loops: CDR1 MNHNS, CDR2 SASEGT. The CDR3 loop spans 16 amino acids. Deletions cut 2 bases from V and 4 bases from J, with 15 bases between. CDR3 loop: CASSESGENSYNEQFF. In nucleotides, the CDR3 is TGTGCCAGCAGTGAATCGGGGGAGAATTCTTACAATGAGCAGTTCTTC.

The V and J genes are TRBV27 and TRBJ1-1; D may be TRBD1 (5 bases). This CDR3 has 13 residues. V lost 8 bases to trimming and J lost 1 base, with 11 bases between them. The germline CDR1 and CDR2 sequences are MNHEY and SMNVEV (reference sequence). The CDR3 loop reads CASGPGKNTEAFF. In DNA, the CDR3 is TGTGCCAGCGGACCAGGGAAGAACACTGAAGCTTTCTTT.

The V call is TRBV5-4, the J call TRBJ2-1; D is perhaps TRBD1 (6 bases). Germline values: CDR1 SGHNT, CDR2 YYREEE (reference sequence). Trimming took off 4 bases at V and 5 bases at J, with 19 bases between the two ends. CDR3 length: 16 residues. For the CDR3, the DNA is TGTGCCAGCAGCCCCATGGACAGACCCGCGGACAATGAGCAGTTCTTC. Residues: CASSPMDRPADNEQFF.

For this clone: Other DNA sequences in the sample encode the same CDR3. Here the CDR3 reads CASSLLAGAYNEQFF. The CDR3 DNA reads TGTGCCAGCAGCTTATTAGCGGGGGCCTACAATGAGCAGTTCTTC. V gene TRBV7-3 combines with J gene TRBJ2-1; TRBD2 matches 9 bases. With V trimmed by 2 bases and J by 2 bases, 1 base remained unmatched. CDR1 and CDR2 (germline): SGHTA, FQGTGA. CDR3 length: 15 amino acids.

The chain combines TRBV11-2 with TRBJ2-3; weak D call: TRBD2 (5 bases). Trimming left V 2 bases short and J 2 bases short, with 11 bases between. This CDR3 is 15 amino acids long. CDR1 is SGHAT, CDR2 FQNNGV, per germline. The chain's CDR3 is CASSLWSGDTDTQYF. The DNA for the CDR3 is TGTGCCAGCAGCTTATGGAGCGGTGACACAGATACGCAGTATTTT.

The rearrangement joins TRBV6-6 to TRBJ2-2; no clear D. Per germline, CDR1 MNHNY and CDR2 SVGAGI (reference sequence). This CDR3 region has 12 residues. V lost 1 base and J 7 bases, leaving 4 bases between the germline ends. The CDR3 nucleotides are TGTGCCAGCAGTTACTTGTTCGGGGAGCTGTTTTTT. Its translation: CASSYLFGELFF.

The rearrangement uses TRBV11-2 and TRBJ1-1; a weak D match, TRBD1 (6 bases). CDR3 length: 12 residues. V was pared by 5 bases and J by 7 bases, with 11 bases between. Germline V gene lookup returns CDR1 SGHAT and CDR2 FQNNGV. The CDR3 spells CASSDGQFEAFF. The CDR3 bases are TGTGCCAGCAGCGACGGACAGTTTGAAGCTTTCTTT. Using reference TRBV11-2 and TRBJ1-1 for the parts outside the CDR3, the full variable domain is EAGVAQSPRYKIIEKRQSVAFWCNPISGHATLYWYQQILGQGPKLLIQFQNNGVVDDSQLPKDRFSAERLKGVDSTLKIQPAKLEDSAVYLCASSDGQFEAFFGQGTRLTVV.

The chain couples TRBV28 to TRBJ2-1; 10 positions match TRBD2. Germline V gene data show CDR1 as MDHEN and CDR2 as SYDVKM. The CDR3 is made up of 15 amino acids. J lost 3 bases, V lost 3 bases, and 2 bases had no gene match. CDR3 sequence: CASSFGLADYNEQFF. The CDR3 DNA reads TGTGCCAGCAGTTTCGGACTAGCGGACTACAATGAGCAGTTCTTC.

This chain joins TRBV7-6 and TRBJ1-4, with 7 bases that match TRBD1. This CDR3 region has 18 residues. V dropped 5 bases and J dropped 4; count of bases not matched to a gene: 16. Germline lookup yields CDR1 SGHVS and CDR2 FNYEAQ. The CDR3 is CASSRPHPGTEFNEKLFF. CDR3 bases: TGTGCCAGCAGCCGACCACATCCCGGGACAGAATTTAATGAAAAACTGTTTTTT.

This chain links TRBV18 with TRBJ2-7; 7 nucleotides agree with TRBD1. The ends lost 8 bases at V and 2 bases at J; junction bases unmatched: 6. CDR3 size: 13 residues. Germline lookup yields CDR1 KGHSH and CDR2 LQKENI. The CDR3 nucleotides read TGTGCCAGCACGACAGGGTCGCCCTACGAGCAGTACTTC. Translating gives CASTTGSPYEQYF.

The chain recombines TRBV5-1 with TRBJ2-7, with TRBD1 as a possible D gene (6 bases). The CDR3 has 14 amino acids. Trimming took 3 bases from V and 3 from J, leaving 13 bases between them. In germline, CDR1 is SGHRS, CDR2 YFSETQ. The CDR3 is CASSSRTAGYEQYF. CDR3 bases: TGCGCCAGCAGCTCCCGGACAGCCGGCTACGAGCAGTACTTC.

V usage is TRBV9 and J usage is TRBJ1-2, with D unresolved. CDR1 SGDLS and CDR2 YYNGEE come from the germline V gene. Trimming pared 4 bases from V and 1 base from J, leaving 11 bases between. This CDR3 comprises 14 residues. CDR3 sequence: CASSPQEFNYGYTF. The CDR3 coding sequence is TGTGCCAGCAGCCCCCAGGAGTTTAACTATGGCTACACCTTC. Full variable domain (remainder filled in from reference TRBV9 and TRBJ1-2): DSGVTQTPKHLITATGQRVTLRCSPRSGDLSVYWYQQSLDQGLQFLIQYYNGEERAKGNILERFSAQQFPDLHSELNLSSLELGDSALYFCASSPQEFNYGYTFGSGTRLTVV.

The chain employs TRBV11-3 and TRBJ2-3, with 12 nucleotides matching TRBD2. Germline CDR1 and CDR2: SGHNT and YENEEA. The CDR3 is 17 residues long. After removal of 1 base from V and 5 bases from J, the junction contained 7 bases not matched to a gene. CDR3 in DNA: TGTGCCAGCAGCTTAGGACTAGCGGGGGATTATTTAGATACGCAGTATTTT. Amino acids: CASSLGLAGDYLDTQYF. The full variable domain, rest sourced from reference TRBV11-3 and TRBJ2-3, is EAGVVQSPRYKIIEKKQPVAFWCNPISGHNTLYWYLQNLGQGPELLIRYENEEAVDDSQLPKDRFSAERLKGVDSTLKIQPAELGDSAVYLCASSLGLAGDYLDTQYFGPGTRLTVL.

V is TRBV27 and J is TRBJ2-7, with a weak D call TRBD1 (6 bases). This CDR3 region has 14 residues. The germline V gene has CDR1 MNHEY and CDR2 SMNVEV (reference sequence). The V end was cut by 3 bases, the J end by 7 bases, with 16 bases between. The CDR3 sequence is CASSFYPDRGEQYF. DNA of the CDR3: TGTGCCAGCAGTTTCTACCCGGACAGAGGGGAGCAGTACTTC.

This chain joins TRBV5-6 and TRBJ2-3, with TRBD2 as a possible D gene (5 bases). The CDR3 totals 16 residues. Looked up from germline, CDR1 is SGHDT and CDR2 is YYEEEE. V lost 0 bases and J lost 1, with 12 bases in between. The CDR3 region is CASSLVVGEGTDTQYF. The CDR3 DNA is TGTGCCAGCAGCTTGGTAGTGGGAGAGGGCACAGATACGCAGTATTTT.

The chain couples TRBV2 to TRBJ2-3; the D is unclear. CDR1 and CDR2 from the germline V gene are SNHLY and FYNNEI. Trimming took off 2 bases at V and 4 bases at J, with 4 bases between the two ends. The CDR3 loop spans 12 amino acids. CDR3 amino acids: CASSERADTQYF. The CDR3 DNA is TGTGCCAGCAGTGAAAGGGCAGATACGCAGTATTTT.

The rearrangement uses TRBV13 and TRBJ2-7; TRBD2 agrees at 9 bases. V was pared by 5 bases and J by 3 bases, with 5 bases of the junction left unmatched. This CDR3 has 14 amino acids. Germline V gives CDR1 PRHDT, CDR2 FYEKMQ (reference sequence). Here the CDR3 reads CASSVGLAGYEQYF. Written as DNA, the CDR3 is TGTGCCAGCAGCGTGGGACTAGCCGGCTACGAGCAGTACTTC. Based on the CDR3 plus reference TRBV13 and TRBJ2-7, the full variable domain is AAGVIQSPRHLIKEKRETATLKCYPIPRHDTVYWYQQGPGQDPQFLISFYEKMQSDKGSIPDRFSAQQFSDYHSELNMSSLELGDSALYFCASSVGLAGYEQYFGPGTRLTVT.

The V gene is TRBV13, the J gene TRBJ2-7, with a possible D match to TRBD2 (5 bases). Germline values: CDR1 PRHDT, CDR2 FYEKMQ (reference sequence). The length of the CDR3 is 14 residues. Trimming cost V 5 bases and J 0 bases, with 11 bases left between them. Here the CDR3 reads CASSLSGSSYEQYF. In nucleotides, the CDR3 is TGTGCCAGCAGCCTGAGCGGCAGCTCCTACGAGCAGTACTTC.

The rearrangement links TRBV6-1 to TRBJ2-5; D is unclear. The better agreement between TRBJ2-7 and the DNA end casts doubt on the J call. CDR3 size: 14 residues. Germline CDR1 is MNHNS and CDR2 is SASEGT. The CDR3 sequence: CASSEETVFYEQYF. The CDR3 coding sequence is TGTGCCAGCAGTGAAGAGACCGTATTCTACGAGCAGTACTTC.